The present entry profiles one TCR beta chain with its context. Its antigen is unknown. RNA, once extracted, was reverse transcribed into cDNA for use as the sequencing template. Profiling relied on immunoSEQ multiplex PCR, and the TCRdb table lists in-frame clones only, not all of them. The sample contains 200,000 or so clones, around two fifths of which appear only once. Germline CDR1 is SQVTM and CDR2 is ANQGSEA. Trimming left V 4 bases short and J 8 bases short, with 11 bases between. This CDR3 has 11 residues. Treatment of the sample: oral pan-JAK inhibitor, 5-10 mg twice daily. These data come from a study of CD8+ T cells in alopecia areata. Study-level background: Percent of scalp involved defined treated patients' severity scores.

Findings and limits, study-wide: On tofacitinib, scalp clonality and expanded CD8+ clones among top 100 fell significantly.

The V gene is TRBV29-1, the J gene TRBJ1-2; D remains ambiguous. This receptor was taken from a human donor with alopecia areata. The material sequenced was CD4+ T cells sorted from blood, taken at approximately week 34, from a patient treated with tofacitinib. CDR3 in amino acids: CSVGEADGYTF. The CDR3 DNA sequence: TGCAGCGTTGGCGAGGCGGACGGCTACACCTTC.